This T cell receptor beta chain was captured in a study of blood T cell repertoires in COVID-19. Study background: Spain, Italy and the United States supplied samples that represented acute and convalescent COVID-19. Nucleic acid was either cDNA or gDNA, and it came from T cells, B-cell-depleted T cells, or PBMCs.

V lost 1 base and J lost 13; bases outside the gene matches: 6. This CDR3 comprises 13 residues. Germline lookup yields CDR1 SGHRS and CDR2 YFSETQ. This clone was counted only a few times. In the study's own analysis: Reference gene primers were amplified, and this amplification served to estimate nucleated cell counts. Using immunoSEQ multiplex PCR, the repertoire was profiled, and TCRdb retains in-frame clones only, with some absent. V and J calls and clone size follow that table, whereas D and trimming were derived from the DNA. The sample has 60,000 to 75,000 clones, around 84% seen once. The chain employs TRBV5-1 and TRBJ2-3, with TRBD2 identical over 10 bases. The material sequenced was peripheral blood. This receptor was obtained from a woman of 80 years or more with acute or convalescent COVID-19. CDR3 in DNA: TGCGCCAGCAGCTTGCAAGCGGGGGGGGTAAAGTATTTT. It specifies CASSLQAGGVKYF.